These T cell receptor beta chains were read from a single sample in a study of T cell changes during pregnancy in multiple sclerosis. TCRdb keeps only in-frame clones here, not all; method: immunoSEQ multiplex PCR. The repertoire holds approximately 90,000 clones, with approximately 90% as singletons. This specimen was peripheral blood, taken in the first trimester of pregnancy. The receptors here all came from a female donor with multiple sclerosis, enrolled in a pregnancy study. Each CDR3 is given with its conserved first and last residue. Each record gives: J gene, V gene, D gene, clone size, CDR3 protein, CDR3 DNA. A D gene is named only where the DNA matches it firmly. The size field is filled for only some rows; it gives once, few, many or a size class.

TRBJ2-1 | TRBV7-3 | TRBD1 | - | CASSPGTGGNEQFF | TGTGCCAGCAGTCCCGGGACAGGGGGCAATGAGCAGTTCTTC
TRBJ1-2 | TRBV6-1 | TRBD1 | - | CASSEGRAGGRGYTF | TGTGCCAGCAGTGAAGGTCGGGCAGGGGGCAGGGGCTACACCTTC
TRBJ2-2 | TRBV5-6 | - | once | CASSLALSELYTGELFF | TGTGCCAGCAGCTTGGCCCTCAGCGAACTTTACACCGGGGAGCTGTTTTTT
TRBJ1-3 | TRBV30 | - | - | CAWSVEAPNTIYF | TGTGCCTGGAGTGTAGAGGCCCCAAACACCATATATTTT
TRBJ2-3 | TRBV10-3 | - | - | CAISEGQISTDTQYF | TGTGCCATCAGTGAAGGACAGATTAGCACAGATACGCAGTATTTT
TRBJ1-6 | TRBV9 | TRBD1 | - | CASSISSGQAFNSPFHF | TGTGCCAGCAGCATCAGCTCAGGACAGGCCTTTAATTCACCCTTCCACTTT
TRBJ1-5 | TRBV7-9 | - | - | CASSYGDSNQPQHF | TGTGCCAGCAGCTACGGGGATAGCAATCAGCCCCAGCATTTT
TRBJ1-2 | TRBV6-1 | TRBD1 | - | CASSAQWTGRSNYGYTF | TGTGCCAGCAGTGCTCAATGGACAGGGCGATCCAACTATGGCTACACCTTC
TRBJ1-1 | TRBV27 | - | - | CASSSWGGPNTEAFF | TGTGCCAGCAGTTCTTGGGGGGGTCCTAACACTGAAGCTTTCTTT
TRBJ2-3 | TRBV15 | TRBD2 | - | CATMAGVADTQYF | TGTGCCACCATGGCGGGAGTAGCAGATACGCAGTATTTT
TRBJ2-6 | TRBV5-1 | - | - | CASSENSGANVLTF | TGCGCCAGCAGTGAGAACTCTGGGGCCAACGTCCTGACTTTC
TRBJ2-7 | TRBV13 | - | - | CASSLRDLANEQYF | TGTGCCAGCAGCTTAAGGGACTTAGCAAACGAGCAGTACTTC
TRBJ2-3 | TRBV5-1 | TRBD1 | - | CASSPAHRGGKPDTQYF | TGCGCCAGCAGCCCGGCTCACAGGGGCGGAAAACCAGATACGCAGTATTTT
TRBJ2-2 | TRBV27 | - | - | CASSFKGDVTGELFF | TGTGCCAGCAGTTTTAAGGGGGACGTCACCGGGGAGCTGTTTTTT
TRBJ1-6 | TRBV11-3 | - | - | CASSLGGLGSPLHF | TGTGCCAGCAGCTTAGGAGGGCTCGGTTCACCCCTCCACTTT
TRBJ1-5 | TRBV27 | - | - | CASSTHRGNQPQHF | TGTGCCAGCAGTACTCACAGGGGCAATCAGCCCCAGCATTTT
TRBJ1-3 | TRBV28 | - | - | CASTLKGLGGPISSGNTIYF | TGTGCCAGCACCTTAAAAGGTCTAGGGGGACCTATCTCCTCTGGAAACACCATATATTTT
TRBJ1-5 | TRBV11-2 | TRBD1 | - | CASSSGTANNQPQHF | TGTGCCAGCAGCTCCGGGACAGCTAACAATCAGCCCCAGCATTTT
TRBJ2-3 | TRBV7-2 | - | - | CASSIQGNTQYF | TGTGCCAGCAGCATACAGGGAAATACGCAGTATTTT
TRBJ1-1 | TRBV5-1 | - | - | CASSLDRAPEAFF | TGCGCCAGCAGCTTGGACAGAGCACCTGAAGCTTTCTTT
TRBJ2-5 | TRBV18 | TRBD2 | - | CASSLLAGGLETQYF | TGTGCCAGCTCACTCCTAGCGGGGGGATTGGAGACCCAGTACTTC
TRBJ2-3 | TRBV10-3 | TRBD2 | - | CAIRGSGNTDTQYF | TGTGCCATCAGGGGTAGCGGGAATACAGATACGCAGTATTTT
TRBJ2-3 | TRBV14 | - | - | CASSTRDRTSIRTDTQYF | TGTGCCAGCAGCACACGAGACAGGACTAGTATTAGGACAGATACGCAGTATTTT
TRBJ2-7 | TRBV4-1 | - | few | CASSLGLSYEQYF | TGCGCCAGCAGCCTGGGACTTTCCTACGAGCAGTACTTC
TRBJ2-7 | TRBV11-3 | - | - | CASGTLKGDEQYF | TGTGCCAGCGGGACCCTTAAGGGGGACGAGCAGTACTTC
TRBJ2-6 | TRBV19 | - | - | CASSIQKYSGANVLTF | TGTGCCAGTAGTATACAGAAATACTCTGGGGCCAACGTCCTGACTTTC
TRBJ2-3 | TRBV19 | TRBD1 | - | CASSAATGPRIAQYF | TGTGCCAGTAGCGCCGCGACAGGGCCGCGAATTGCGCAGTATTTT
TRBJ1-5 | TRBV14 | TRBD1 | - | CASSPRGTNQPQHF | TGTGCCAGCAGCCCCAGGGGGACGAATCAGCCCCAGCATTTT
TRBJ2-4 | TRBV4-2 | TRBD2 | - | CASSQDGLGREYF | TGTGCCAGCAGCCAAGATGGGCTCGGGAGGGAGTACTTC
TRBJ1-5 | TRBV18 | - | - | CASSPWPGGNQPQHF | TGTGCCAGCTCACCTTGGCCTGGAGGCAATCAGCCCCAGCATTTT
TRBJ2-7 | TRBV10-3 | TRBD1 | - | CAISPGTDVEQYF | TGTGCCATCAGTCCCGGGACAGACGTCGAGCAGTACTTC
TRBJ2-1 | TRBV5-1 | - | - | CASSETVGGGNEQFF | TGCGCCAGCAGCGAGACAGTCGGGGGTGGGAATGAGCAGTTCTTC
TRBJ1-5 | TRBV6-1 | - | - | CASSGDRSYYSNQPQHF | TGTGCCAGCAGTGGCGACAGGAGCTACTATAGCAATCAGCCCCAGCATTTT
TRBJ1-4 | TRBV28 | TRBD1 | - | CASLVRQGNEKLFF | TGTGCCAGCCTTGTGCGACAGGGTAATGAAAAACTGTTTTTT
TRBJ2-2 | TRBV9 | - | - | CASSVVEGELFF | TGTGCCAGCAGCGTAGTGGAGGGGGAGCTGTTTTTT
TRBJ1-4 | TRBV7-9 | - | - | CASSPGEEEKLFF | TGTGCCAGCAGCCCCGGGGAAGAGGAAAAACTGTTTTTT
TRBJ2-3 | TRBV6-5 | TRBD2 | once | CASSYSKREWTDTQYF | TGTGCCAGCAGTTACTCGAAGCGGGAGTGGACAGATACGCAGTATTTT
TRBJ1-1 | TRBV11-3 | - | - | CASSLAYGFLNTEAFF | TGTGCCAGCAGCTTAGCTTACGGTTTTTTAAACACTGAAGCTTTCTTT
TRBJ1-1 | TRBV9 | - | - | CASSLSSNTEAFF | TGTGCCAGCAGTTTAAGCTCGAACACTGAAGCTTTCTTT
TRBJ2-5 | TRBV5-1 | - | - | CASSLTSRPGVTQYF | TGCGCCAGCAGCCTAACCTCCCGCCCGGGAGTGACCCAGTACTTC
TRBJ2-5 | TRBV4-1 | - | once | CASSQDRLGGGRGETQYF | TGCGCCAGCAGCCAAGATCGGTTGGGGGGGGGCCGAGGGGAGACCCAGTACTTC
TRBJ1-1 | TRBV11-1 | - | - | CASSPGVGSREAFF | TGTGCCAGCAGCCCTGGCGTCGGATCCAGGGAAGCTTTCTTT